This entry lists 17 T cell receptor beta chains sequenced from one sample in a study of T cell changes during pregnancy in multiple sclerosis. Sequenced by immunoSEQ multiplex PCR; TCRdb stores in-frame clones only, minus some. In the table there are approximately 49,000 clones, 80% to 95% of which are singletons. The sequences come from CD4+ T cells from peripheral blood mononuclear cells, collected in the second trimester of pregnancy. The receptors were gathered from a female donor in good health, enrolled as a control in a pregnancy study.

V gene TRBV4-1 combines with J gene TRBJ2-7; D may be TRBD1 (5 bases). The CDR3 extends over 14 amino acids. From germline, CDR1 is MGHRA and CDR2 YSYEKL. The ends were cut back, 4 bases at V and 3 bases at J, with 13 bases in the middle. The CDR3 region has the DNA TGCGCCAGCAGCCTAAGGCCAGGGAACTACGAGCAGTACTTC. Translation: CASSLRPGNYEQYF.

The CDR3 DNA is TGTGCCAGCAGTCTCGAGACCCAGTACTTC. It yields the protein CASSLETQYF. The gene calls are TRBV11-2 and TRBJ2-5; D call uncertain. The CDR3 is 10 residues long. V shed 6 bases and J shed 5 bases, with 4 bases lying between them. The V gene's germline CDR1 is SGHAT and CDR2 FQNNGV.

The gene calls are TRBV18 and TRBJ2-7; D unclear. The CDR3 has 14 residues. Germline V gene sequence: CDR1 KGHSH, CDR2 LQKENI. Trimming pared 0 bases from V and 5 bases from J, leaving 11 bases between. CDR3 region: CASSPPIARNEQYF. In nucleotides, the CDR3 is TGTGCCAGCTCACCACCGATCGCGAGAAACGAGCAGTACTTC. The full variable domain, completed using reference TRBV18 and TRBJ2-7, is NAGVMQNPRHLVRRRGQEARLRCSPMKGHSHVYWYRQLPEEGLKFMVYLQKENIIDESGMPKERFSAEFPKEGPSILRIQQVVRGDSAAYFCASSPPIARNEQYFGPGTRLTVT.

The J gene is TRBJ1-4, the V gene TRBV4-3; no firm D call. The germline CDR1 and CDR2 sequences are LGHNA and YSLEER. V was cut by 1 base and J by 4 bases, with 13 bases left in between. CDR3 size: 16 residues. CDR3 protein: CASSQVGGLLNEKLFF. The DNA of the CDR3 is TGCGCCAGCAGCCAAGTTGGCGGACTACTTAATGAAAAACTGTTTTTT.

V is TRBV27 and J is TRBJ1-2; 9 nucleotides match TRBD1. CDR1 MNHEY and CDR2 SMNVEV come from the germline V gene (reference sequence). The CDR3 spans 15 residues. J gave up 8 bases and V 6 bases, and 13 bases lay outside the gene matches. The CDR3 DNA reads as TGTGCCAGCAGCCACAGGGGACAGGGAAGCGGCGGCTACACCTTC. Protein sequence: CASSHRGQGSGGYTF.

The gene calls are TRBV5-1 and TRBJ2-7; 9 positions agree with TRBD2. Germline CDR1 SGHRS, CDR2 YFSETQ. J was trimmed by 2 bases and V by 3 bases; bases with no gene match: 9. The length of the CDR3 is 16 residues. The CDR3 DNA is TGCGCCAGCAGCTACGGAGGTGCGGGAGGGACCTACGAGCAGTACTTC. This encodes CASSYGGAGGTYEQYF.

In DNA, the CDR3 is TGTGCCAGCACTTTCAGTACCTATAATTCACCCCTCCACTTT. Its protein product is CASTFSTYNSPLHF. The J gene is TRBJ1-6, the V gene TRBV27; D gene unclear. The V gene lost 7 bases and the J gene lost 2 bases, with 9 bases spanning the gap. Germline CDR1 is MNHEY and CDR2 is SMNVEV (reference sequence). The CDR3 covers 14 residues.

The rearrangement uses TRBV5-1 and TRBJ2-3; D may be TRBD1 (5 bases). The germline V gene has CDR1 SGHRS and CDR2 YFSETQ. This CDR3 comprises 14 residues. V dropped 2 bases and J dropped 1 base, with 8 bases sitting between them. CDR3 region: CASSFEQGTDTQYF. The CDR3 DNA reads TGCGCCAGCAGCTTCGAACAGGGCACAGATACGCAGTATTTT.

CDR3 protein: CASSHKTSISYEQYF. CDR3 coding DNA: TGCGCCAGCAGCCACAAGACATCCATCTCCTACGAGCAGTACTTC. The chain couples TRBV4-1 to TRBJ2-7; no clear D gene. V lost 3 bases, J lost 0 bases, and 12 bases lay in between. CDR1 and CDR2 (germline): MGHRA, YSYEKL. The CDR3 is 15 residues long.

This chain uses TRBV6-4 with TRBJ2-2, with D perhaps TRBD2 (6 bases). The CDR3 contains 13 residues. CDR1 and CDR2 from the germline V gene are MRHNA and SNTAGT. V shed 6 bases and J shed 5 bases, with 10 bases lying between them. The CDR3 nucleotides read TGTGCCAGCAGCCGACTAGTTACCGGGGAGCTGTTTTTT. Residues: CASSRLVTGELFF.

This clone appeared a few times. This chain uses TRBV19 with TRBJ1-2; a weak D match, TRBD1 (5 bases). The CDR3 has 14 residues. Germline CDR1 and CDR2: LNHDA and SQIVND (reference sequence). The germline V and J ends were trimmed by 5 bases and 4 bases, with 14 bases remaining between them. The CDR3 loop is CASSRQRVSYGYTF. The CDR3, as DNA: TGTGCCAGTAGTCGACAGCGCGTCAGCTATGGCTACACCTTC.

J is TRBJ2-1 and V is TRBV10-3; D perhaps matches TRBD2 (6 bases). Per the germline V gene, CDR1 is ENHRY and CDR2 is SYGVKD. V was pared by 6 bases and J by 8 bases, with 17 bases between. The CDR3 has 14 residues. The CDR3 region has the DNA TGTGCCATCAGCGCGGGACGGGAAAATGATGAGCAGTTCTTC. It specifies CAISAGRENDEQFF.

This rearrangement joins TRBV5-1 to TRBJ2-2; D might be TRBD1 (6 bases). Trimming took 3 bases from V and 0 from J, leaving 15 bases between them. The germline V gene encodes CDR1 SGHRS and CDR2 YFSETQ. There are 17 residues in the CDR3. DNA of the CDR3: TGCGCCAGCAGCTCTTCCCCGGGACAACCGAACACCGGGGAGCTGTTTTTT. This translates into CASSSSPGQPNTGELFF.

The chain carries TRBV7-6 and TRBJ2-3; maybe TRBD2 (6 bases). V was clipped by 0 bases and J by 4 bases, with 11 bases between them. This CDR3 comprises 15 residues. Germline CDR1 SGHVS, CDR2 FNYEAQ. In nucleotides, the CDR3 is TGTGCCAGCAGCTTAGCGGGACTCACAGCAGATACGCAGTATTTT. This sequence encodes CASSLAGLTADTQYF. The full variable domain, rest sourced from reference TRBV7-6 and TRBJ2-3, is GAGVSQSPRYKVTKRGQDVALRCDPISGHVSLYWYRQALGQGPEFLTYFNYEAQQDKSGLPNDRFSAERPEGSISTLTIQRTEQRDSAMYRCASSLAGLTADTQYFGPGTRLTVL.

V gene TRBV18 combines with J gene TRBJ1-3, with 7 bases identical to TRBD1. V dropped 2 bases and J dropped 0; count of bases not matched to a gene: 4. Germline CDR1 reads KGHSH; CDR2 reads LQKENI. This CDR3 region has 16 residues. The CDR3 DNA is TGTGCCAGCTCACCAGCGACAGGGATCTCTGGAAACACCATATATTTT. Its translation is CASSPATGISGNTIYF.

The rearrangement joins TRBV5-1 to TRBJ2-1; tentative D call: TRBD1 (5 bases). The V gene lost 1 base and the J gene lost 9 bases, with 11 bases spanning the gap. The germline CDR1 and CDR2 sequences are SGHRS and YFSETQ. CDR3 length: 13 amino acids. The chain's CDR3 is CASSLPRVPEQFF. The CDR3 nucleotides read TGCGCCAGCAGCTTGCCCAGGGTGCCTGAGCAGTTCTTC.

This chain joins TRBV9 and TRBJ2-3; 11 nucleotides agree with TRBD2. CDR1 and CDR2 (germline): SGDLS, YYNGEE. V was clipped by 2 bases and J by 0 bases; unmatched bases: 5. This CDR3 comprises 17 residues. The CDR3 nucleotides read TGTGCCAGCAGCGTTTCGGGGACTAGCGGTAGCACAGATACGCAGTATTTT. Protein sequence: CASSVSGTSGSTDTQYF.